Listed below are T cell receptor beta chains from one sample, sequenced in a study of T cells in Graves' hyperthyroidism and ophthalmopathy. TCRdb fed the multiplex PCR reads into MiXCR, producing one record per CDR3 protein. The table lists some 600,000 distinct CDR3 sequences, approximately 44% of them singletons, with 8.2% in the top ten. Sequenced: peripheral blood or thyroid tissue (not recorded which). The receptor source for this set is a woman aged 18-30 years with Graves' hyperthyroidism. Both conserved end residues are trimmed from each CDR3. Each record gives: V gene, J gene, CDR3 protein.

>TRBV7-8|TRBJ1-1
ASSQVHSAGTEAF
>TRBV2|TRBJ1-2
ASRDTDNYGYT
>TRBV7-9|TRBJ1-2
ASSVERTGTGYT
>TRBV20-1|TRBJ1-2
SATGTGSYGYT
>TRBV6-6|TRBJ1-4
ASSYTGRNEKLF
>TRBV4-2|TRBJ1-1
AWTEGYGRGNTEAF
>TRBV19|TRBJ1-5
ASSIGRAYSNQPQH
>TRBV6-5|TRBJ1-6
ASSLEAGTAYSPLH
>TRBV15|TRBJ2-6
ATSRLGDGSGANVLT
>TRBV19|TRBJ1-4
ASSRDRDPNEKLF
>TRBV7-9|TRBJ1-2
AGTTVFYGYT
>TRBV7-9|TRBJ1-1
ASSTRRGGFKAF
>TRBV5-1|TRBJ1-5
ASSVMGDQPQH
>TRBV24-1|TRBJ2-2
ATSDLGRGPNTGELF
>TRBV29-1|TRBJ1-5
SVERRQQGGDQPQH
>TRBV2|TRBJ1-4
AGKTGEREKLF
>TRBV20-1|TRBJ2-3
SARGQYTDTQY
>TRBV7-2|TRBJ2-7
ASSYRTGGVYEQY
>TRBV7-8|TRBJ2-2
ASSFSGNTGELF
>TRBV5-1|TRBJ2-7
ASSHGLAKAYEQY
>TRBV6-1|TRBJ1-2
ASRDHRTEANYGYT
>TRBV10-3|TRBJ2-5
AIGRGIKETQY
>TRBV7-3|TRBJ1-5
ASSGPHGGNQPQH
>TRBV25-1|TRBJ2-2
ASSEPTGGNTGELF
>TRBV10-3|TRBJ2-7
AISFGQY
>TRBV7-2|TRBJ2-5
ASSLGAGGRETQY
>TRBV14|TRBJ1-6
ASSRSGDTSPLH
>TRBV25-1|TRBJ1-2
ASSESGHLYGYT
>TRBV15|TRBJ1-6
ATSRDRVYNSPLH
>TRBV7-2|TRBJ2-5
ASSYTSGEETQY
>TRBV10-3|TRBJ2-7
AISEEIGAYEQY
>TRBV6-5|TRBJ2-7
ASSKGTASSYEQY
>TRBV19|TRBJ2-7
ASKKGWAEPYEQY
>TRBV15|TRBJ2-6
ATSGGPRANVLT
>TRBV2|TRBJ2-5
ASMWLGETQY
>TRBV7-9|NA
ASASLTGGRPNEQF
>TRBV7-6|TRBJ2-7
ASSRGPYEQY
>TRBV7-2|TRBJ1-6
ASSLSRGYSPLH
>TRBV7-9|TRBJ2-5
ASSLGGQGDETQY
>TRBV25-1|TRBJ1-1
ASRPEGDTEAF
>TRBV24-1|TRBJ1-2
ATSDAGQENGYT
>TRBV10-3|TRBJ1-6
ATRSISYNSLLH
>TRBV25-1|TRBJ1-1
ASSPDRSEAF